These 28 T cell receptor beta chains share one sample of origin, sequenced in a study of shared clonotypes between healthy human individuals. TCRdb's table, derived via immunoSEQ multiplex PCR, lists solely in-frame clones and lacks some. The sample has 1 million to 1.3 million clones, 78% seen once. What was sequenced was memory CD4+ T cells from PBMCs. Subset specified: CD45RA-negative fraction. These TCRs come from a man younger than 35 in good health. Some clones in this sample may be carry-over from other donors' samples.

The V gene is TRBV6-6, the J gene TRBJ2-7; possibly TRBD2 for D (5 bases). This CDR3 has 15 residues. Trimming removed 5 bases from V and 5 bases from J, with 19 bases in between. Germline-derived CDR1 and CDR2 are MNHNY and SVGAGI (reference sequence). CDR3 sequence: CASSPRDGRADEQYF. The CDR3 DNA is TGTGCCAGCAGTCCACGGGATGGGCGGGCGGACGAGCAGTACTTC.

This clone has a single count. The chain recombines TRBV4-1 with TRBJ2-3, with 11 bases matching TRBD2. With V trimmed by 2 bases and J by 5 bases, 12 bases remained unmatched. The germline V gene has CDR1 MGHRA and CDR2 YSYEKL. The CDR3 runs 18 residues. The CDR3, as DNA: TGCGCCAGCAGCCAAAGGCCAACTAGCGGGAGTCGTGGAGATACGCAGTATTTT. It codes for CASSQRPTSGSRGDTQYF.

The chain combines TRBV2 with TRBJ2-1, with 7 nucleotides matching TRBD1. CDR3 length: 11 amino acids. Germline lookup yields CDR1 SNHLY and CDR2 FYNNEI. V shed 5 bases and J 10 bases; nucleotides not matched to a gene: 2. CDR3 protein: CASSRGREQFF. CDR3 coding DNA: TGTGCCAGCAGTAGGGGGCGGGAGCAGTTCTTC.

The J gene is TRBJ2-7, the V gene TRBV6-1; tentative D call: TRBD2 (5 bases). There are 14 residues in the CDR3. CDR1 is MNHNS, CDR2 SASEGT, per germline. The V end lost 3 bases, the J end lost 4 bases, and 13 bases lay between the germline ends. The CDR3 spells CASSDPWGEYEQYF. In DNA form, the CDR3 reads TGTGCCAGCAGTGACCCGTGGGGAGAATACGAGCAGTACTTC.

V is TRBV28 and J is TRBJ2-5; possible D gene TRBD2, 5 bases. The J call is doubtful: the DNA matches TRBJ2-7 better. The germline CDR1 and CDR2 sequences are MDHEN and SYDVKM. The CDR3 contains 14 residues. The CDR3 bases are TGTGCCAGCAGCACCCCCCGGGGTTCCTACGAGCAGTACTTC. Amino acids: CASSTPRGSYEQYF.

This clone has only a few counts. The V and J genes are TRBV2 and TRBJ2-7; TRBD2 aligns across 8 bases. This CDR3 region has 14 residues. Germline values: CDR1 SNHLY, CDR2 FYNNEI. V lost 7 bases to trimming and J lost 5 bases; unmatched junction nucleotides: 10. As DNA, the CDR3 is TGTGCCAGCAAGGCAGGACTAGCATTCCACGAGCAGTACTTC. It specifies CASKAGLAFHEQYF. Full variable domain (remainder filled in from reference TRBV2 and TRBJ2-7): EPEVTQTPSHQVTQMGQEVILRCVPISNHLYFYWYRQILGQKVEFLVSFYNNEISEKSEIFDDQFSVERPDGSNFTLKIRSTKLEDSAMYFCASKAGLAFHEQYFGPGTRLTVT.

The chain is built from TRBV10-3 and TRBJ1-2; D is unresolved. The CDR3 is 13 residues long. Germline V CDR1 and CDR2: ENHRY, SYGVKD. Trimming cost V 2 bases and J 8 bases, with 12 bases left between them. CDR3 loop: CAISEDISGGYTF. The CDR3 nucleotides are TGTGCCATCAGTGAGGACATTTCGGGAGGCTACACCTTC.

The V gene is TRBV2, the J gene TRBJ1-6; 9 bases match TRBD1. Trimming took 4 bases from V and 9 from J; bases not matched to a gene: 4. Germline V lookup: CDR1 SNHLY, CDR2 FYNNEI. The CDR3 sequence is 14 residues long. The CDR3 coding sequence is TGTGCCAGCAGTGGGGACAGGGAGGGTTCACCCCTCCACTTT. It specifies CASSGDREGSPLHF.

This clone was picked up a small number of times. The rearrangement uses TRBV28 and TRBJ2-7; D assignment may be TRBD1 or TRBD2 (5 bases each). V lost 6 bases and J 6 bases, leaving 30 bases between the germline ends. This CDR3 has 18 residues. Germline assignment: CDR1 MDHEN and CDR2 SYDVKM. The CDR3 reads CASSPGHRGLPTFAEQYF. In DNA, the CDR3 is TGTGCCAGCAGCCCCGGACACCGGGGCCTTCCAACTTTCGCCGAGCAGTACTTC.

The rearrangement links TRBV20-1 to TRBJ2-5; D assignment may be TRBD1 or TRBD2 (5 bases each). V dropped 4 bases and J dropped 7 bases, with 10 bases sitting between them. Germline assignment: CDR1 DFQATT and CDR2 SNEGSKA (reference sequence). This CDR3 region has 11 residues. This CDR3 is CSATQRGTQYF. The CDR3 nucleotides are TGCAGTGCTACACAGAGGGGGACCCAGTACTTC.

The genes are TRBV5-1 and TRBJ1-3; D is undetermined. The CDR3 has 13 residues. CDR1 and CDR2 (germline): SGHRS, YFSETQ. Trimming cost V 4 bases and J 2 bases, with 7 bases left between them. The CDR3 DNA reads as TGCGCCAGCAGCGATGCCCCTGGAAACACCATATATTTT. Protein sequence: CASSDAPGNTIYF. Drawing the rest from reference TRBV5-1 and TRBJ1-3, the complete variable domain is KAGVTQTPRYLIKTRGQQVTLSCSPISGHRSVSWYQQTPGQGLQFLFEYFSETQRNKGNFPGRFSGRQFSNSRSEMNVSTLELGDSALYLCASSDAPGNTIYFGEGSWLTVV.

The genes are TRBV5-1 and TRBJ2-7; possible D gene TRBD1, 6 bases. CDR3 length equals 16 residues. Germline V CDR1 and CDR2: SGHRS, YFSETQ. Trimming took off 2 bases at V and 0 bases at J, with 15 bases between the two ends. The CDR3 here is CASSLQGGIGSYEQYF. CDR3 nucleotides: TGCGCCAGCAGCTTACAGGGTGGGATAGGCTCCTACGAGCAGTACTTC.

The chain is built from TRBV30 and TRBJ2-1; D unresolved. The ends were cut back, 4 bases at V and 12 bases at J, with 28 bases in the middle. Germline CDR1 and CDR2: GTSNPN and SVGIG (reference sequence). This CDR3 has 16 residues. The CDR3 DNA follows: TGTGCCTGGAATACGGTTTTTGGGCCCCGACCATATAGGCAGTTCTTC. Protein product: CAWNTVFGPRPYRQFF. Full variable domain (outside the CDR3, taken from reference TRBV30 and TRBJ2-1): SQTIHQWPATLVQPVGSPLSLECTVEGTSNPNLYWYRQAAGRGLQLLFYSVGIGQISSEVPQNLSASRPQDRQFILSSKKLLLSDSGFYLCAWNTVFGPRPYRQFFGPGTRLTVL.

V and J are TRBV5-1 and TRBJ2-3; TRBD2 agrees at 9 bases. CDR3 length: 16 amino acids. The germline gives CDR1 SGHRS, CDR2 YFSETQ. V lost 3 bases to trimming and J lost 2 bases; unmatched junction nucleotides: 7. The CDR3 spells CASSSLTSGNTDTQYF. CDR3 DNA sequence: TGCGCCAGCAGCTCCCTGACTAGCGGAAACACAGATACGCAGTATTTT.

This clone was seen a handful of times. V gene TRBV6-6 combines with J gene TRBJ2-4; the D gene could be TRBD1 or TRBD2 (5 bases each). The ends were cut back, 6 bases at V and 9 bases at J, with 15 bases in the middle. Germline V gene sequence: CDR1 MNHNY, CDR2 SVGAGI (reference sequence). The CDR3 covers 13 residues. The CDR3, as DNA: TGTGCCAGCAGCCCCGGGGCAGGCGGCATTCAGTACTTC. It codes for CASSPGAGGIQYF.

This clone was detected a few times. Here the CDR3 reads CASSLAGAGTDTQYF. In DNA, the CDR3 is TGTGCCAGCAGTCTAGCGGGAGCCGGCACAGATACGCAGTATTTT. The chain joins TRBV5-4 to TRBJ2-3, with 10 bases that match TRBD2. Germline V gene lookup returns CDR1 SGHNT and CDR2 YYREEE (reference sequence). Losses at the gene ends were 5 bases for V and 1 base for J; bases not matched to a gene: 4. This CDR3 contains 15 residues.

The CDR3 loop is CASSIVGGQSGGETQYF. The CDR3 DNA reads TGTGCCAGTAGTATAGTAGGGGGACAGTCGGGTGGGGAGACCCAGTACTTC. The rearrangement uses TRBV19 and TRBJ2-5; TRBD1 aligns across 7 bases. The J segment lost 5 bases and the V segment lost 1 base, leaving 13 bases of the junction unmatched. The germline V gene encodes CDR1 LNHDA and CDR2 SQIVND (reference sequence). The CDR3 has 17 residues.

This clone was counted a single time. The rearrangement links TRBV9 to TRBJ2-6; TRBD1 matches at 7 bases. Trimming cost V 0 bases and J 2 bases; bases outside gene matches: 14. The CDR3 spans 20 residues. The germline V gene encodes CDR1 SGDLS and CDR2 YYNGEE. The CDR3 DNA reads TGTGCCAGCAGCGTAGGAATAGGGGGCCACCCTGGTACTGGGGCCAACGTCCTGACTTTC. Amino acid sequence: CASSVGIGGHPGTGANVLTF. Drawing the rest from reference TRBV9 and TRBJ2-6, the complete variable domain is DSGVTQTPKHLITATGQRVTLRCSPRSGDLSVYWYQQSLDQGLQFLIQYYNGEERAKGNILERFSAQQFPDLHSELNLSSLELGDSALYFCASSVGIGGHPGTGANVLTFGAGSRLTVL.

The chain has TRBV9 and TRBJ2-2; 8 bases agree with TRBD2. The CDR3 extends over 16 amino acids. Germline V CDR1 and CDR2: SGDLS, YYNGEE. The junction had 9 bases not matched to a gene; V was cut back by 4 bases and J by 4 bases. The DNA of the CDR3 is TGTGCCAGCAGCCGAGACGCGGGAGGCGCCACCGGGGAGCTGTTTTTT. Translated: CASSRDAGGATGELFF. Full variable domain (outside the CDR3, taken from reference TRBV9 and TRBJ2-2): DSGVTQTPKHLITATGQRVTLRCSPRSGDLSVYWYQQSLDQGLQFLIQYYNGEERAKGNILERFSAQQFPDLHSELNLSSLELGDSALYFCASSRDAGGATGELFFGEGSRLTVL.

The chain uses TRBV28 and TRBJ2-2, with D tentatively TRBD1 (6 bases). Germline loops: CDR1 MDHEN, CDR2 SYDVKM. The V gene lost 2 bases and the J gene lost 1 base, with 8 bases spanning the gap. This CDR3 comprises 15 residues. The CDR3 DNA is TGTGCCAGCAGTTTACAACAGGGGAACACCGGGGAGCTGTTTTTT. As protein: CASSLQQGNTGELFF. Full variable domain (rest looked up from reference TRBV28 and TRBJ2-2): DVKVTQSSRYLVKRTGEKVFLECVQDMDHENMFWYRQDPGLGLRLIYFSYDVKMKEKGDIPEGYSVSREKKERFSLILESASTNQTSMYLCASSLQQGNTGELFFGEGSRLTVL.

In its sample, this clone was seen a few times. The rearrangement uses TRBV29-1 and TRBJ2-2, with a possible D match to TRBD1 (6 bases). The V gene lost 5 bases and the J gene lost 1 base, with 11 bases spanning the gap. This CDR3 has 14 amino acids. CDR1 and CDR2 (germline): SQVTM, ANQGSEA. The CDR3 sequence: CSVQGSRNTGELFF. The CDR3 bases are TGCAGCGTTCAGGGGTCGCGGAACACCGGGGAGCTGTTTTTT.

V is TRBV29-1 and J is TRBJ2-2; D ambiguous. The V end lost 5 bases, the J end lost 1 base, and 11 bases lay between the germline ends. Germline assignment: CDR1 SQVTM and CDR2 ANQGSEA. The CDR3 runs 14 residues. The DNA for the CDR3 is TGCAGCGTTCGGAAGGAGTTGAACACCGGGGAGCTGTTTTTT. Translated, it gives CSVRKELNTGELFF.

This chain connects TRBV7-9 to TRBJ2-7; D uncertain. This CDR3 spans 15 amino acids. Germline CDR1 SEHNR, CDR2 FQNEAQ (reference sequence). Between the trimmed V and J ends, which lost 3 bases and 0 bases, there was a span of 12 bases. CDR3 region: CASSFSAVSSYEQYF. DNA for the CDR3: TGTGCCAGCAGCTTTTCAGCTGTAAGCTCCTACGAGCAGTACTTC.

This chain links TRBV28 with TRBJ2-7; D perhaps matches TRBD2 (5 bases). CDR3 length equals 14 residues. Trimming left V 3 bases short and J 0 bases short, with 9 bases between. Germline CDR1 and CDR2: MDHEN and SYDVKM. In nucleotides, the CDR3 is TGTGCCAGCAGTTTGAGGACTGTCTCCTACGAGCAGTACTTC. Its protein is CASSLRTVSYEQYF.

This chain links TRBV9 with TRBJ2-1, with TRBD2 matching over 10 bases. The ends lost 3 bases at V and 6 bases at J; junction bases unmatched: 9. The germline CDR1 and CDR2 sequences are SGDLS and YYNGEE. The CDR3 is made up of 16 amino acids. The CDR3 coding sequence is TGTGCCAGCAGCGAGATCGGACTAGCGGCTTTCAATGAGCAGTTCTTC. Translating it yields CASSEIGLAAFNEQFF.

This sequence joins TRBV6-1 and TRBJ2-1, with D maybe TRBD1 (5 bases). Germline assignment: CDR1 MNHNS and CDR2 SASEGT. V dropped 6 bases and J dropped 9 bases, with 15 bases sitting between them. This CDR3 spans 13 amino acids. CDR3 nucleotide sequence: TGTGCCAGCAGACTAAGGACATCCGGTGAGCAGTTCTTC. Protein: CASRLRTSGEQFF.

Only a few counts were recorded for this clone. V is TRBV6-6 and J is TRBJ1-5; D gene ambiguous. V was cut by 5 bases and J by 0 bases, with 14 bases left in between. The CDR3 loop spans 16 amino acids. Germline CDR1 MNHNY, CDR2 SVGAGI (reference sequence). This chain's CDR3 is CASSPKGGVSNQPQHF. As DNA, the CDR3 is TGTGCCAGCAGTCCGAAAGGCGGTGTTAGCAATCAGCCCCAGCATTTT.

V and J are TRBV6-1 and TRBJ2-3; D is unresolved. Germline V lookup: CDR1 MNHNS, CDR2 SASEGT. V lost 0 bases and J lost 7, with 17 bases in between. This CDR3 spans 16 amino acids. The CDR3 loop reads CASSEAQALGLNTQYF. In DNA form, the CDR3 reads TGTGCCAGCAGTGAAGCGCAGGCGCTTGGCCTGAATACGCAGTATTTT.